This passage covers 25 T cell receptor beta chains from one sample sequenced in a study of blood T cells in healthy people across ages. The authors ran a second PCR of roughly 6 to 12 cycles using a sample-barcoded 5' primer and a J-beta primer mix. TCRdb analysed the 5' RACE reads with MiXCR anew, one entry per CDR3 protein. The sample lists roughly 800,000 distinct CDR3 sequences; 55% to 75% were seen once. The sequencing input was blood. These receptors originate from a man in his thirties or forties in good health.

The rearrangement links TRBV6-2 or TRBV6-3 to TRBJ2-5, with TRBD2 as a possible D gene (6 bases). Germline V gene lookup returns CDR1 MNHEY and CDR2 SVGEGT. The CDR3 covers 16 residues. Deletions cut 2 bases from V and 2 bases from J, with 15 bases between. The CDR3 sequence is CASSYDRREWQETQYF. For the CDR3, the DNA is TGTGCCAGCAGTTACGACAGACGGGAGTGGCAAGAGACCCAGTACTTC.

This chain uses TRBV6-1 with TRBJ2-4; D possibly corresponds to TRBD2 (5 bases). The assigned J gene may be wrong: the sequence end matches TRBJ2-7 better. In germline, CDR1 is MNHNS, CDR2 SASEGT. This CDR3 spans 14 amino acids. The CDR3 sequence is CASRTYGVDYEQYF. Here the CDR3 DNA reads TGTGCCAGCAGAACATACGGGGTAGACTACGAGCAGTACTTC.

This rearrangement joins TRBV29-1 to TRBJ2-7, with D possibly TRBD2 on 6 matching bases. Trimming stripped 4 bases from V and 0 bases from J, with 28 bases between. The germline CDR1 and CDR2 sequences are SQVTM and ANQGSEA. This CDR3 comprises 19 residues. The CDR3 nucleotides are TGCAGCGTTGTCGGGGTGGGGTATCCCGGACGGGGGAACTCCTACGAGCAGTACTTC. Its protein product is CSVVGVGYPGRGNSYEQYF.

V is TRBV6-2 or TRBV6-3 and J is TRBJ2-1, with 7 bases matching TRBD2. Germline CDR1 MNHEY, CDR2 SVGEGT. This CDR3 region has 15 residues. Losses at the gene ends were 0 bases for V and 2 bases for J; bases not matched to a gene: 1. CDR3 in DNA: TGTGCCAGCAGTTACTCGAGCGGGACCTACAATGAGCAGTTCTTC. Translating gives CASSYSSGTYNEQFF.

This rearrangement joins TRBV27 to TRBJ1-5; D is perhaps TRBD1 (5 bases). This CDR3 region has 14 residues. Germline CDR1 reads MNHEY; CDR2 reads SMNVEV (reference sequence). The V gene lost 3 bases and the J gene lost 4 bases, with 10 bases spanning the gap. The CDR3: CASSFRVSNQPQHF. CDR3 bases: TGTGCCAGCAGTTTCAGGGTCAGTAATCAGCCCCAGCATTTT.

The rearrangement uses TRBV7-8 and TRBJ2-3, with D possibly matching TRBD2 (5 bases). Germline V gives CDR1 SGHVS, CDR2 FQNEAQ. The ends were cut back, 0 bases at V and 3 bases at J, with 22 bases in the middle. CDR3 length equals 19 residues. Here the CDR3 DNA reads TGTGCCAGCAGCTTAGCGGGTGGAGAACGGGGTCTGGGGACAGATACGCAGTATTTT. Amino acid sequence: CASSLAGGERGLGTDTQYF.

In this sample, this clonotype turned up a few times. The V call is TRBV29-1, the J call TRBJ2-7, with D possibly matching TRBD2 (5 bases). The J call may be in error: the DNA end matches TRBJ2-5 better. CDR3 length equals 11 residues. CDR1 and CDR2 from the germline V gene are SQVTM and ANQGSEA. CDR3 nucleotide sequence: TGCAGCGGTGAGGAGCGGGAGACCCAGTACTTC. Translating gives CSGEERETQYF.

This clonotype was picked up many times. This chain connects TRBV3-1 to TRBJ2-5, with D perhaps matching TRBD1 (5 bases). CDR1 LGHDT and CDR2 YNNKEL come from the germline V gene (reference sequence). V lost 2 bases, J lost 5 bases, and 9 bases lay in between. The CDR3 sequence is 13 residues long. DNA of the CDR3: TGTGCCAGCAGCCAAAGGGGCCTCGAGACCCAGTACTTC. Protein product: CASSQRGLETQYF.

The chain combines TRBV19 with TRBJ2-1; no definite D call. In germline, CDR1 is LNHDA, CDR2 SQIVND (reference sequence). The V end lost 3 bases, the J end lost 1 base, and 10 bases lay between the germline ends. CDR3 length: 15 residues. CDR3 nucleotide sequence: TGTGCCAGTAGTATTGTGACTGAATCCTACAATGAGCAGTTCTTC. Amino acids: CASSIVTESYNEQFF. The full variable domain, completed using reference TRBV19 and TRBJ2-1, is DGGITQSPKYLFRKEGQNVTLSCEQNLNHDAMYWYRQDPGQGLRLIYYSQIVNDFQKGDIAEGYSVSREKKESFPLTVTSAQKNPTAFYLCASSIVTESYNEQFFGPGTRLTVL.

A few counts support this clonotype. The rearrangement links TRBV12-3 or TRBV12-4 to TRBJ2-1; D is perhaps TRBD2 (6 bases). The ends were cut back, 3 bases at V and 5 bases at J, with 8 bases in the middle. The CDR3 covers 13 residues. In nucleotides, the CDR3 is TGTGCCAGCAGTTTTGGCGGGGACAATGAGCAGTTCTTC. Amino acid sequence: CASSFGGDNEQFF.

This clonotype was counted between two and nine times. The CDR3 sequence is CATSRDFAVAKNIQYF. For the CDR3, the DNA is TGTGCCACCAGCAGAGATTTCGCTGTAGCCAAAAACATTCAGTACTTC. This sequence joins TRBV15 and TRBJ2-4; D not certain. V was trimmed by 0 bases and J by 0 bases, leaving 9 bases between them. This CDR3 has 16 amino acids. Germline values: CDR1 LNHNV, CDR2 YYDKDF (reference sequence).

The chain recombines TRBV28 with TRBJ2-5; D is possibly TRBD1 or TRBD2 (7 bases each). Trimming took off 8 bases at V and 5 bases at J, with 18 bases between the two ends. The CDR3 covers 14 residues. Germline CDR1 is MDHEN and CDR2 is SYDVKM. This chain's CDR3 is CASGTTGRVETQYF. The CDR3 DNA follows: TGTGCCAGCGGCACGACAGGGAGGGTTGAGACCCAGTACTTC.

The chain combines TRBV20-1 with TRBJ1-5; D gene ambiguous. The germline V and J ends were trimmed by 5 bases and 6 bases, with 14 bases remaining between them. Germline-derived CDR1 and CDR2 are DFQATT and SNEGSKA (reference sequence). This CDR3 region has 13 residues. The DNA for the CDR3 is TGCAGTGCTCAACCGGGCTGGGGTCAGCCCCAGCATTTT. Translating it yields CSAQPGWGQPQHF.

This sequence joins TRBV7-9 and TRBJ2-1; tentatively, D is TRBD1 (5 bases). The ends were cut back, 7 bases at V and 0 bases at J, with 13 bases in the middle. Looked up from germline, CDR1 is SEHNR and CDR2 is FQNEAQ (reference sequence). CDR3 size: 15 residues. Here the CDR3 reads CASIDQGSSYNEQFF. CDR3 sequence (DNA): TGTGCCAGCATTGACCAGGGCAGCTCCTACAATGAGCAGTTCTTC.

The V and J genes are TRBV3-1 and TRBJ2-7; D unclear. V was clipped by 3 bases and J by 2 bases, with 14 bases between them. CDR3 length: 15 residues. Germline V CDR1 and CDR2: LGHDT, YNNKEL (reference sequence). The CDR3 DNA follows: TGTGCCAGCAGCCAGAGACACACCGGCGCCTACGAGCAGTACTTC. Protein: CASSQRHTGAYEQYF.

The CDR3, as DNA: TGTGCCAGCAGCTTATTCGGGGGCACTAGCACAGATACGCAGTATTTT. Translating it yields CASSLFGGTSTDTQYF. The chain joins TRBV7-2 to TRBJ2-3; the D gene could be TRBD1 or TRBD2 (6 bases each). V lost 2 bases, J lost 0 bases, and 12 bases lay in between. This CDR3 comprises 16 residues. CDR1 is SGHTA, CDR2 FQGNSA, per germline. Filled out from reference TRBV7-2 and TRBJ2-3, the complete variable domain reads GAGVSQSPSNKVTEKGKDVELRCDPISGHTALYWYRQSLGQGLEFLIYFQGNSAPDKSGLPSDRFSAERTGGSVSTLTIQRTQQEDSAVYLCASSLFGGTSTDTQYFGPGTRLTVL.

The chain employs TRBV7-2 and TRBJ2-5; D may be TRBD2 (5 bases). The tail of the sequence fits TRBJ2-7 better, so the J call may be wrong. CDR3 size: 13 residues. Germline CDR1 is SGHTA and CDR2 is FQGNSA. In DNA, the CDR3 is TGTGCCAGCAGCTGGACTCCCGAGCACGAGCAGTACTTC. Its protein product is CASSWTPEHEQYF.

The chain recombines TRBV4-3 with TRBJ2-7; 7 nucleotides agree with TRBD1. Unmatched junction bases numbered 12, after V lost 4 bases and J lost 0 bases. This CDR3 has 17 residues. Germline CDR1 reads LGHNA; CDR2 reads YSLEER. CDR3 region: CASSPKTGREPSYEQYF. In DNA, the CDR3 is TGCGCCAGCAGCCCTAAGACAGGGCGCGAACCCTCCTACGAGCAGTACTTC.

This chain links TRBV4-3 with TRBJ2-5; D not resolved. This CDR3 is 13 amino acids long. V lost 2 bases to trimming and J lost 4 bases, with 8 bases between them. Germline loops: CDR1 LGHNA, CDR2 YSLEER. The CDR3, as DNA: TGCGCCAGCAGCCAAAGGTCTCGAGAGACCCAGTACTTC. This codes for CASSQRSRETQYF.

The chain employs TRBV14 and TRBJ1-2, with 8 bases lining up with TRBD1. This CDR3 is built from 14 residues. V was pared by 4 bases and J by 8 bases, with 9 bases of the junction left unmatched. The germline V gene has CDR1 SGHDN and CDR2 FVKESK. CDR3 in DNA: TGTGCCAGCAGCCGTAGCCAGGGGGCATACGGCTACACCTTC. Its protein product is CASSRSQGAYGYTF.

V gene TRBV27 combines with J gene TRBJ1-2; D gene unclear. The CDR3 runs to 14 residues. The ends were cut back, 4 bases at V and 3 bases at J, with 12 bases in the middle. Germline lookup yields CDR1 MNHEY and CDR2 SMNVEV (reference sequence). The CDR3: CASSSSDGYYGYTF. CDR3 nucleotide sequence: TGTGCCAGCAGTTCCTCCGACGGATACTATGGCTACACCTTC.

This clonotype has just a few counts. The rearrangement links TRBV7-9 to TRBJ1-2, with 8 bases lining up with TRBD1. The germline CDR1 and CDR2 sequences are SEHNR and FQNEAQ (reference sequence). V lost 5 bases, J lost 8 bases, and 7 bases stayed unmatched. The CDR3 consists of 13 residues. The CDR3 coding sequence is TGTGCCAGCAGCCTCCAGACAGGGGACGGCTACACCTTC. This encodes CASSLQTGDGYTF.

The chain combines TRBV29-1 with TRBJ2-5; D possibly corresponds to TRBD1 (6 bases). Germline assignment: CDR1 SQVTM and CDR2 ANQGSEA. The CDR3 sequence is 15 residues long. V was cut by 5 bases and J by 5 bases, with 21 bases left in between. The CDR3 sequence: CSVRRGLRVVETQYF. In nucleotides, the CDR3 is TGCAGCGTTCGAAGGGGGTTGAGGGTAGTGGAGACCCAGTACTTC.

The chain is built from TRBV29-1 and TRBJ2-7; D is tentatively TRBD1 or TRBD2 (6 bases each). The length of the CDR3 is 15 residues. The germline V gene has CDR1 SQVTM and CDR2 ANQGSEA. The CDR3 loop reads CRGGLSDVIIDEQYF. For the CDR3, the DNA is TGCAGGGGGGGCCTTAGCGACGTGATCATAGACGAGCAGTACTTC.

V usage is TRBV6-5 and J usage is TRBJ2-5; possible D gene TRBD2, 7 bases. The DNA end lines up better with TRBJ2-7; the J call may be wrong. The CDR3 has 14 residues. CDR1 and CDR2 from the germline V gene are MNHEY and SVGAGI. CDR3 DNA sequence: TGTGCCAGCAGTTACTCAGGGGGGGGCTACGAGCAGTACTTC. Translation: CASSYSGGGYEQYF.